The present T cell receptor beta chain was sequenced within a study of cytomegalovirus exposure and HLA in healthy donors. As for the study in general: An earlier analysis found 117 million unique TCR beta sequences from 150 million to 200 million T cells. HLA-typed donors contributed around 85 million unique TCRs, which were held in an early data release.

The PCR was carried out with 60 Vbeta primers and 13 Jbeta primers. Sequencing was performed with immunoSEQ multiplex PCR; in TCRdb, only in-frame clones are kept and a portion is missing. The data show some 130,000 clones, about 73% seen once. Whole-study findings and limits: TCR beta sequences reportedly predicted most subjects' HLA-A and HLA-B alleles accurately. Some V segments could not be told apart, so they were left out, TRBV6-2 and TRBV6-3 among them.

The CDR3 length is 15 residues. Germline V lookup: CDR1 MNHEY, CDR2 SMNVEV (reference sequence). Trimming at V came to 2 bases and at J to 12 bases, leaving 12 bases not matched to a gene. With respect to this clone: Antigen specificity is unknown.

This receptor was taken from a woman aged 25 to 39 in good health and CMV-seropositive. Sequenced input: PBMCs. The rearrangement links TRBV27 to TRBJ1-4; 7 bases match TRBD1. DNA for the CDR3: TGTGCCAGCAGTTTACGAGGGGGAGAAGACAGGGAACTGTTTTTT. Amino acid sequence: CASSLRGGEDRELFF. Full variable domain (missing parts from reference TRBV27 and TRBJ1-4): EAQVTQNPRYLITVTGKKLTVTCSQNMNHEYMSWYRQDPGLGLRQIYYSMNVEVTDKGDVPEGYKVSRKEKRNFPLILESPSPNQTSLYFCASSLRGGEDRELFFGSGTQLSVL.